The clone carrying this TCR beta chain has just a few counts. The data were taken from a study of cytomegalovirus exposure and HLA in healthy donors. PCR involved 60 Vbeta and 13 Jbeta primers. Assay used: immunoSEQ multiplex PCR; TCRdb lists only in-frame clones, some missing. The data show approximately 220,000 clones, roughly 85% seen once. V was shortened by 6 bases and J by 2 bases, with 17 bases between the two germline ends. The CDR3 has 16 residues. Germline lookup yields CDR1 MDHEN and CDR2 SYDVKM. This chain connects TRBV28 to TRBJ1-5, with D possibly matching TRBD1 (5 bases). This sequence was found in a male donor in good health and CMV-seronegative. Source material: PBMCs. The CDR3 DNA sequence: TGTGCCAGCAGGCTATCGGTGCGCAGGGGCAATCAGCCCCAGCATTTT. Protein sequence: CASRLSVRRGNQPQHF.